The clone carrying this TCR beta chain was seen repeatedly, ten times or more. What it binds is not known. Every molecule of TCR cDNA had its own unique molecular identifier. From the 5' RACE reads, TCRdb called clonotypes with MiXCR, one entry per CDR3 protein. The sample includes approximately 27,000 distinct CDR3 sequences, under 7% of them seen just once. The data are from a study of spatial heterogeneity in lung cancer. Study summary: Samples were donated by 72 untreated early-stage non-small cell lung cancer patients. Available PBMC from follow-up, collected a median of roughly 2 years after resection, underwent sequencing. Regarding the study as a whole: More often at tumor resection than at routine follow-up, ubiquitous expanded tumor TCRs were detected in the blood.

As for time point: blood at routine non-recurrence follow-up after resection. Frozen PBMC, nontumor lung or tumor provided whole RNA, which was sequenced unsorted. This CDR3 contains 16 residues. Looked up from germline, CDR1 is DFQATT and CDR2 is SNEGSKA (reference sequence). J gave up 4 bases and V 2 bases, and 13 bases lay outside the gene matches. Specimen: PBMCs, collected at follow-up. The TCR was taken from a male donor with early-stage non-small cell lung cancer. V is TRBV20-1 and J is TRBJ1-1; 7 nucleotides align to TRBD1. For the CDR3, the DNA is TGCAGTGCTAGACCCTCGGGGGTATACAGGGGCACTGAAGCTTTCTTT. Its translation: CSARPSGVYRGTEAFF.